The rows below give T cell receptor beta chains drawn from one sample of a study of T cell repertoires in cytomegalovirus infection. These receptors have no known antigen. MiXCR, applied by TCRdb to the reads, yields one record per CDR3 protein. The sample records about 920,000 distinct CDR3 sequences, around a third being singletons. This specimen consisted of cultured CD8+ T cells from PBMCs, obtained from culture after CMV antigen stimulation. These receptors were taken from a human donor in good health (CMV status not recorded). Some clones in this sample may be carry-over from other donors' samples. Both conserved end residues are part of each CDR3. The D gene is left open where the match is weak. Size is omitted from some rows. Given values are once, few, many or a class for expanded clones.

CDR3 length	V gene	D gene	J gene	clone size	CDR3 protein	CDR3 DNA
12	TRBV20-1	TRBD1	TRBJ1-5	-	CSATGAAIAQHF	TGCAGTGCCACAGGGGCCGCCATAGCCCAGCATTTT
16	TRBV6-1	TRBD2	TRBJ2-5	few	CASSPKLAGGQETQYF	TGTGCCAGCAGCCCGAAACTAGCGGGGGGCCAAGAGACCCAGTACTTC
13	TRBV29-1	-	TRBJ2-1	-	CSVGIDKYNEQFF	TGCAGCGTCGGGATCGACAAGTACAATGAGCAGTTCTTC
18	TRBV5-4	TRBD1	TRBJ1-6	few	CASSFRTGESSYNSPLHF	TGTGCCAGCAGCTTCCGGACAGGGGAAAGCTCCTATAATTCACCCCTCCACTTT
15	TRBV5-5	TRBD1	TRBJ1-2	-	CASSGGQAITYGYTF	TGTGCCAGCAGCGGGGGACAGGCGATAACCTATGGCTACACCTTC
14	TRBV6-5	-	TRBJ1-5	-	CASSDTLSNQPQHF	TGTGCCAGCAGCGACACCCTTAGCAATCAGCCCCAGCATTTT
11	TRBV6-5	-	TRBJ1-6	few	CASSYGGPLHF	TGTGCCAGCAGTTACGGGGGACCCCTCCACTTT
15	TRBV6-2/TRBV6-3	-	TRBJ1-1	few	CASSYNLMGITEAFF	TGTGCCAGCAGTTACAACCTAATGGGTATCACTGAAGCTTTCTTT
15	TRBV6-2/TRBV6-3	TRBD1	TRBJ2-3	-	CASTRQGAWGDTQYF	TGTGCCAGCACGAGACAGGGGGCCTGGGGAGATACGCAGTATTTT
12	TRBV11-2	-	TRBJ1-2	-	CASSFGSRSYTF	TGTGCCAGCAGCTTCGGCTCACGGAGCTACACCTTC
14	TRBV27	TRBD1	TRBJ1-1	few	CASSHYRGDTEAFF	TGTGCCAGCAGCCATTACAGGGGAGACACTGAAGCTTTCTTT
14	TRBV7-8	-	TRBJ2-1	many	CASSSLSAYNEQFF	TGTGCCAGCAGCTCCCTTTCAGCATACAATGAGCAGTTCTTC
16	TRBV11-1	-	TRBJ2-2	few	CASSLSRGGVGGELFF	TGTGCCAGCAGCCTTTCCAGGGGAGGGGTTGGCGGGGAGCTGTTTTTT
17	TRBV12-3/TRBV12-4	-	TRBJ1-6	-	CASRGNRDKRENSPLHF	TGTGCCAGCAGGGGGAATCGGGACAAGAGAGAAAATTCACCCCTCCACTTT
13	TRBV7-9	TRBD1	TRBJ1-2	-	CASSLGDRVDYTF	TGTGCCAGCAGCTTAGGGGACAGGGTGGACTACACCTTC
16	TRBV7-9	-	TRBJ2-3	few	CASRTTDRYGTDTQYF	TGTGCCAGCAGGACAACCGACAGATATGGCACAGATACGCAGTATTTT
18	TRBV12-3/TRBV12-4	-	TRBJ1-6	-	CASSDDGLYSPYNSPLHF	TGTGCCAGCAGTGATGACGGATTATATTCCCCCTATAATTCACCCCTCCACTTT
14	TRBV19	-	TRBJ2-2	few	CASSFQGYTGELFF	TGTGCCAGTAGTTTCCAGGGGTACACCGGGGAGCTGTTTTTT
13	TRBV7-2	-	TRBJ2-3	many	CASTEMSTDTQYF	TGTGCCAGCACCGAAATGAGCACAGATACGCAGTATTTT
13	TRBV11-2	-	TRBJ1-2	many	CASSSMGRYGYTF	TGTGCCAGCAGCTCAATGGGGCGCTATGGCTACACCTTC
13	TRBV12-3/TRBV12-4	-	TRBJ2-5	many	CASSTGTWETQYF	TGTGCCAGCAGTACCGGGACTTGGGAGACCCAGTACTTC
16	TRBV6-6	-	TRBJ1-1	-	CASSYSGAPRFAEAFF	TGTGCCAGCAGTTATTCGGGCGCCCCCAGGTTCGCTGAAGCTTTCTTT
12	TRBV29-1	-	TRBJ1-2	few	CSVLEGHGGYTF	TGCAGCGTTTTAGAGGGCCATGGGGGCTACACCTTC
13	TRBV7-2	-	TRBJ1-4	many	CASSLEPGEKLFF	TGTGCCAGCAGCTTAGAGCCCGGCGAAAAACTGTTTTTT
18	TRBV19	TRBD1	TRBJ2-1	few	CASSLGQGKRDLYNEQFF	TGTGCCAGTAGTCTGGGACAGGGAAAGAGGGATCTCTACAATGAGCAGTTCTTC
17	TRBV24-1	-	TRBJ2-3	few	CATSDLPRTAFTDTQYF	TGTGCCACCAGTGATTTGCCCCGGACAGCATTCACAGATACGCAGTATTTT
15	TRBV27	-	TRBJ1-2	-	CASSFGGAVNYGYTF	TGTGCCAGCAGTTTTGGTGGGGCCGTAAACTATGGCTACACCTTC
15	TRBV7-8	TRBD1	TRBJ1-1	many	CASSLEGRAGGEAFF	TGTGCCAGCAGCTTAGAGGGCAGGGCAGGGGGTGAAGCTTTCTTT